This TCR beta chain was captured in a study of beta chain features in type 1 diabetes. Every isolated RNA sample was fully reverse transcribed, so sequencing captured expressed TCRB transcripts. Sequencing used immunoSEQ multiplex PCR; TCRdb keeps in-frame clones, though not all of them. This table has 600,000 to 650,000 clones, roughly 15% appearing once. The V gene lost 0 bases and the J gene lost 4 bases, with 11 bases spanning the gap. Germline V gene data show CDR1 as SGHRS and CDR2 as YFSETQ. The CDR3 loop spans 14 amino acids. The sequenced material came from naive CD4+ T cells from blood. The chain combines TRBV5-1 with TRBJ2-7; tentative D call: TRBD1 (6 bases). This receptor was identified in a man in his late teens or twenties in good health. CDR3 in DNA: TGCGCCAGCAGCTTGGAAAGGGACAAATACGAGCAGTACTTC. It translates to CASSLERDKYEQYF.